A selection of T cell receptor beta chains follows, all from one sample in a study of shared clonotypes between healthy human individuals. Clones were sequenced by immunoSEQ multiplex PCR, and TCRdb holds only the in-frame ones, with some missing. Of about 1.1 million clones listed, approximately 80% were seen once; the top ten hold more than 0.85%. Sample: memory CD4+ T cells from PBMCs. The receptor source for this set is a man younger than 35 in good health. Some clones in this sample may be carry-over from other donors' samples. Both conserved end residues are part of each CDR3. D genes are given only for firm matches. Clone size is not always given. Where it is, it says once, few, many or a class for expanded clones.

j_call,d_call,clone_size,v_call,cdr3_nt,cdr3_aa
TRBJ1-1,TRBD1,-,TRBV19,TGTGCCAGTAGTAGAAGTGGGACAGGGAGGATGAACACTGAAGCTTTCTTT,CASSRSGTGRMNTEAFF
TRBJ1-4,-,-,TRBV7-9,TGTGCCAGCAGCTTAATGGGGGGCGCGGAAGAAAAACTGTTTTTT,CASSLMGGAEEKLFF
TRBJ2-1,TRBD2,-,TRBV10-3,TGTGCCACCACCCTCGGCGGGAGTCGCTATGAGCAGTTCTTC,CATTLGGSRYEQFF
TRBJ2-5,-,-,TRBV28,TGTGCCAGCAGTTATCCGGGACCGAGAAAAGAGACCCAGTACTTC,CASSYPGPRKETQYF
TRBJ2-7,TRBD2,once,TRBV7-3,TGTGCCAGCAGCTTAGGACTAGCGGGAGGAAATGAGCAGTACTTC,CASSLGLAGGNEQYF
TRBJ1-2,-,-,TRBV6-5,TGTGCCAGCAGTTACTCAGGGACACCCGGTGGCTACACCTTC,CASSYSGTPGGYTF
TRBJ1-4,-,-,TRBV6-5,TGTGCCAGCAGTTACTCGAACGTGGGCTCAGGGGAAAAACTGTTTTTT,CASSYSNVGSGEKLFF
TRBJ2-1,-,-,TRBV6-1,TGTGCCGGCGACTGGGGGTTCTTC,CAGDWGFF
TRBJ2-7,TRBD1,-,TRBV7-9,TGTGCCAGCAGCTTATATGGGACAGGGGCGGCCGAGCAGTACTTC,CASSLYGTGAAEQYF
TRBJ1-5,TRBD1,-,TRBV7-9,TGTGCCAGCAGCTTAGAGGGGGGACAGTCACATTTT,CASSLEGGQSHF
TRBJ2-5,-,-,TRBV11-1,TGTGCCAGCAGCTTGCCCCAGGGGGGGCGAGAGACCCAGTACTTC,CASSLPQGGRETQYF
TRBJ2-3,-,-,TRBV29-1,TGCAGCGTTGGGGAAAGACAGGGAGGGTCAGATACGCAGTATTTT,CSVGERQGGSDTQYF
TRBJ1-1,-,-,TRBV5-1,TGCGCCAGCAGCTCTTACAGTGGGGGTCTTGGTTCAACTGAAGCTTTCTTT,CASSSYSGGLGSTEAFF
TRBJ2-1,TRBD1,-,TRBV11-1,TGTGCCAGCAGCCCTAAGGACAGGGCTGAGCAGTTCTTC,CASSPKDRAEQFF
TRBJ1-2,-,-,TRBV7-2,TGTGCCAGCAGCTTAGCGGAGGGGGAATACTATGGCTACACCTTC,CASSLAEGEYYGYTF
TRBJ1-1,TRBD1,many,TRBV28,TGTGCCAGCAGTCCTCGGACAGGGCGAACCACTGAAGCTTTCTTT,CASSPRTGRTTEAFF
TRBJ2-7,TRBD1,-,TRBV7-8,TGTGCCAGCAGCTCGACAGGGGCTGGGACGTCCTACGAGCAGTACTTC,CASSSTGAGTSYEQYF
TRBJ2-1,TRBD2,-,TRBV6-5,TGTGCCAGCAGTTACAGGACTAGTTTGAATGAGCAGTTCTTC,CASSYRTSLNEQFF
TRBJ2-5,-,-,TRBV27,TGTGCCACCTCTAGACAGCCTCGAGGGACCCAGTACTTC,CATSRQPRGTQYF
TRBJ1-2,-,once,TRBV28,TGTGCCAGCAGTTTAGTCCCACAGGGTTCTAACTATGGCTACACCTTC,CASSLVPQGSNYGYTF
TRBJ1-2,TRBD1,-,TRBV6-5,TGTGCCAGCAGTTACGCGACAGGGTCAGGAAATGGCTACACCTTC,CASSYATGSGNGYTF
TRBJ1-1,-,once,TRBV6-6,TGTGCCAGCAGCCCAACCCCGGGGGATGGGAACACTGAAGCTTTCTTT,CASSPTPGDGNTEAFF
TRBJ2-7,-,few,TRBV7-8,TGTGCCAGCAGCTTAAGAGTCCCTCCACGGCCCGAGCAGTACTTC,CASSLRVPPRPEQYF
TRBJ1-2,TRBD1,once,TRBV5-6,TGTGCCAGCAGCTTGATGCAGGGGGTCCATTCTAACTATGGCTACACCTTC,CASSLMQGVHSNYGYTF
TRBJ2-3,TRBD2,-,TRBV29-1,TGCAGCGTTGAACCGGGGGGGGGCACAGATACGCAGTATTTT,CSVEPGGGTDTQYF
TRBJ1-1,-,-,TRBV27,TGTGCCAGCGGACGTAAGGTGAACACTGAAGCTTTCTTT,CASGRKVNTEAFF
TRBJ2-7,-,many,TRBV28,TGTGCCAGCAGTTTGCCATTAGCCCCCTACGAGCAGTACTTC,CASSLPLAPYEQYF
TRBJ1-1,TRBD1,-,TRBV7-3,TGTGCCAGCAGCCCAGGACAGGGGACTGAAGCTTTCTTT,CASSPGQGTEAFF
TRBJ2-5,-,-,TRBV6-5,TGTGCCAGCAGTTCCGGAGAAAGGACAGCGAAGACCCAGTACTTC,CASSSGERTAKTQYF
TRBJ2-7,-,-,TRBV11-2,TGTGCCAGCATCGGATTAAGGGACGCCACCTACGAGCAGTACTTC,CASIGLRDATYEQYF
TRBJ2-7,-,-,TRBV5-1,TGCGCCAGCAGCCTTGAAAGGGCCTACGAGCAGTACTTC,CASSLERAYEQYF
TRBJ2-3,-,-,TRBV19,TGTGCCAGTAGTATAGGGACTGGGAGCACAGATACGCAGTATTTT,CASSIGTGSTDTQYF
TRBJ2-3,TRBD2,-,TRBV5-5,TGTGCCAGCAGCCTAGCGGGAACGACGGGTACGCAGTATTTT,CASSLAGTTGTQYF
TRBJ2-1,-,few,TRBV5-1,TGCGCCAGCAGCGCTGACTTATGGGATGAGCAGTTCTTC,CASSADLWDEQFF
TRBJ1-5,-,-,TRBV6-4,TGTGCCAGCACCAACTATCAGCCCCAGCATTTT,CASTNYQPQHF
TRBJ2-5,-,-,TRBV11-1,TGTGCCAGCAGCCCAAAAGGGGGGGGACAAGAGACCCAGTACTTC,CASSPKGGGQETQYF
TRBJ1-4,-,-,TRBV6-6,TGTGCCAGCTTCAGGACGGGGCGAAAACTGTTTTTT,CASFRTGRKLFF